The 13 T cell receptor beta chains below were found in one sample sequenced in a study of T cell responses to AZD1222 COVID-19 vaccine. Assay: immunoSEQ multiplex PCR; the TCRdb copy retains only in-frame clones and omits some. The data show just over 80,000 clones, with around 89% seen just once and approximately 5.4% held by the top ten. The sequenced sample was peripheral blood, obtained on day 0 of AZD1222 vaccination. All receptors derive from an adult in good health.

This chain connects TRBV5-6 to TRBJ1-6; TRBD1 is a possible D gene (6 bases). The CDR3 has 17 amino acids. Trimming removed 3 bases from V and 3 bases from J, with 16 bases in between. Germline assignment: CDR1 SGHDT and CDR2 YYEEEE. CDR3 region: CASSSRTASNYNSPLHF. The CDR3 bases are TGTGCCAGCAGCTCCCGGACAGCCTCGAACTATAATTCACCCCTCCACTTT.

V is TRBV7-8 and J is TRBJ2-5; tentative D call: TRBD2 (5 bases). Germline CDR1 and CDR2: SGHVS and FQNEAQ. The CDR3 loop spans 15 amino acids. Trimming took off 5 bases at V and 2 bases at J, with 15 bases between the two ends. The DNA for the CDR3 is TGTGCCAGCAGCCCAACGAGGGCAGGACAAGAGACCCAGTACTTC. Its translation: CASSPTRAGQETQYF.

CDR3 region: CASSMLGGGTTGELFF. The DNA of the CDR3 is TGTGCCAGTAGTATGTTGGGCGGGGGGACCACCGGGGAGCTGTTTTTT. The chain couples TRBV19 to TRBJ2-2, with 8 nucleotides matching TRBD2. Germline lookup yields CDR1 LNHDA and CDR2 SQIVND (reference sequence). V lost 3 bases, J lost 4 bases, and 7 bases stayed unmatched. The CDR3 extends over 16 amino acids.

This rearrangement joins TRBV4-2 to TRBJ1-3; weak D call: TRBD1 (5 bases). Germline V lookup: CDR1 LGHNA, CDR2 YNFKEQ. Trimming shortened V by 3 bases and J by 0 bases, and 15 bases separated the two germline ends. CDR3 length: 17 amino acids. DNA of the CDR3: TGTGCCAGCAGCCAGCCTCACCCAGGGAACTCTGGAAACACCATATATTTT. Translated: CASSQPHPGNSGNTIYF.

V usage is TRBV30 and J usage is TRBJ1-1; possible D gene TRBD1, 6 bases. CDR1 is GTSNPN and CDR2 is SVGIG in the germline V gene (reference sequence). Trimming stripped 1 base from V and 8 bases from J, with 11 bases between. CDR3 size: 12 residues. As DNA, the CDR3 is TGTGCCTGGAGTGCCCAGGGGCTGGAAGCTTTCTTT. It is translated as CAWSAQGLEAFF.

J is TRBJ1-4 and V is TRBV7-9, with D tentatively TRBD1 (6 bases). This CDR3 is built from 17 residues. In germline, CDR1 is SEHNR, CDR2 FQNEAQ (reference sequence). Trimming took 3 bases from V and 6 from J, leaving 20 bases between them. Written as DNA, the CDR3 is TGTGCCAGCAGCTTTTGGACAGACAAGGAGGGTGATGAAAAACTGTTTTTT. Translation: CASSFWTDKEGDEKLFF.

The CDR3: CASSALPRNTEAFF. In nucleotides, the CDR3 is TGCGCCAGCAGCGCACTTCCCCGAAACACTGAAGCTTTCTTT. The rearrangement joins TRBV10-1 to TRBJ1-1; D is unclear. V was trimmed by 6 bases and J by 2 bases, leaving 13 bases between them. The CDR3 contains 14 residues. The germline CDR1 and CDR2 sequences are WNHNN and SYGVQD (reference sequence).

The chain joins TRBV28 to TRBJ2-7; D possibly corresponds to TRBD2 (6 bases). With 6 bases removed from V and 3 bases from J, the gap between germline ends came to 18 bases. The length of the CDR3 is 15 residues. Germline V CDR1 and CDR2: MDHEN, SYDVKM. CDR3 loop: CASSRPGRSIYEQYF. CDR3 DNA: TGTGCCAGCAGCCGTCCCGGGAGATCCATCTACGAGCAGTACTTC. Based on the CDR3 plus reference TRBV28 and TRBJ2-7, the full variable domain is DVKVTQSSRYLVKRTGEKVFLECVQDMDHENMFWYRQDPGLGLRLIYFSYDVKMKEKGDIPEGYSVSREKKERFSLILESASTNQTSMYLCASSRPGRSIYEQYFGPGTRLTVT.

The chain links TRBV6-2 or TRBV6-3 to TRBJ1-1; weak D call: TRBD1 (6 bases). Germline values: CDR1 MNHEY, CDR2 SVGEGT. CDR3 length equals 13 residues. With 4 bases removed from V and 4 bases from J, the gap between germline ends came to 10 bases. In DNA form, the CDR3 reads TGTGCCAGCAGTTGGTCAGGGGCCACTGAAGCTTTCTTT. Protein sequence: CASSWSGATEAFF.

The chain links TRBV28 to TRBJ1-1, with D uncertain. The CDR3 contains 12 residues. Trimming pared 7 bases from V and 1 base from J, leaving 7 bases between. CDR1 is MDHEN and CDR2 is SYDVKM in the germline V gene. The CDR3 DNA is TGTGCCAGCACTATTTGGAACACTGAAGCTTTCTTT. This gives the protein CASTIWNTEAFF.

The rearrangement links TRBV7-9 to TRBJ2-5; D is tentatively TRBD1 or TRBD2 (5 bases each). Germline V CDR1 and CDR2: SEHNR, FQNEAQ (reference sequence). This CDR3 has 16 amino acids. V lost 3 bases and J lost 5, with 19 bases in between. CDR3 sequence (DNA): TGTGCCAGCAGCTTCTTGGGGGTAGGGGTGACGGAGACCCAGTACTTC. The encoded protein is CASSFLGVGVTETQYF.

The chain has TRBV7-8 and TRBJ2-2; TRBD1 matches 10 bases. Germline CDR1 is SGHVS and CDR2 is FQNEAQ. V shed 5 bases, J shed 5 bases, and the junction held 5 bases outside the gene matches. This CDR3 has 15 residues. CDR3 nucleotide sequence: TGTGCCAGCAGCGCCCGGACAGGGGGGACCGGGGAGCTGTTTTTT. Its translation: CASSARTGGTGELFF.

The rearrangement joins TRBV7-8 to TRBJ2-7, with no clear D. V was shortened by 1 base and J by 1 base, with 5 bases between the two germline ends. This CDR3 is built from 13 residues. Germline lookup yields CDR1 SGHVS and CDR2 FQNEAQ. Here the CDR3 reads CASSLDHSYEQYF. For the CDR3, the DNA is TGTGCCAGCAGCTTAGACCATTCCTACGAGCAGTACTTC. Complete variable domain (other parts from reference TRBV7-8 and TRBJ2-7): GAGVSQSPRYKVAKRGQDVALRCDPISGHVSLFWYQQALGQGPEFLTYFQNEAQLDKSGLPSDRFFAERPEGSVSTLKIQRTQQEDSAVYLCASSLDHSYEQYFGPGTRLTVT.